This is a list of T cell receptor beta chains from one sample in a study of human T cells and chemical hapten exposure. TCRdb ran MiXCR on the RACE reads and lists one entry per CDR3 protein. The table records some 190,000 distinct CDR3 sequences, approximately 20% of them present only once. Sequencing used whole blood, obtained in connection with sensitization to the hapten diphenylcyclopropenone (DPC). These receptors were collected from a woman in her 50s with alopecia areata. Some clones in this sample may be carry-over from other donors' samples. Both conserved end residues are part of each CDR3. D genes are given only for firm matches. Clone size is shown for a subset of rows, as once, few, many or a class of expanded clone.

clone_size,v_call,d_call,j_call,cdr3_nt,cdr3_aa
few,TRBV5-1,TRBD1,TRBJ1-1,TGCGCCAGCAGCCACCGGGACAGGGCCACTGAAGCTTTCTTT,CASSHRDRATEAFF
-,TRBV29-1,-,TRBJ2-3,TGCAGCTGGGTAGGACAGATCACAGATACGCAGTATTTT,CSWVGQITDTQYF
few,TRBV7-9,TRBD2,TRBJ2-3,TGTGCCAGCAGCCCACCAAGCGGGAGGATCGCCGATACGCAGTATTTT,CASSPPSGRIADTQYF
-,TRBV6-2/TRBV6-3,-,TRBJ1-2,TGTGCCAGCAGCCAAGGGGAAGGCTACACCTTC,CASSQGEGYTF
-,TRBV20-1,TRBD1,TRBJ2-1,TGCAGTGCTAGAATAATAGACAGGGGGCAAGAGTTCTTC,CSARIIDRGQEFF
-,TRBV28,TRBD2,TRBJ2-3,TGTGCCAGCAGAGAAGCGGGAGGCGCGGCAGATACGCAGTATTTT,CASREAGGAADTQYF
few,TRBV7-9,TRBD1,TRBJ2-2,TGTGCCAGCAGCTCGACAGGGTCTGGCGGGGAGCTGTTTTTT,CASSSTGSGGELFF
-,TRBV4-1,-,TRBJ1-4,TGCGCCAGCAGCCAAGTTGGATCAGGGATGGAAGAAAAACTGTTTTTT,CASSQVGSGMEEKLFF
few,TRBV5-1,TRBD2,TRBJ2-7,TGCGCCAGCAGCTTGGACGGGCCTAGCGGTACGTACGAGCAGTACTTC,CASSLDGPSGTYEQYF
few,TRBV20-1,-,TRBJ2-2,TGCAGTGCTAGAGATCGTACTATCGGGGGTACCGGGGAGCTGTTTTTT,CSARDRTIGGTGELFF
-,TRBV18,-,TRBJ1-1,TGTGCCAGCTCTCCCGGACCGGGGAGAACTGAAGCTTTCTTT,CASSPGPGRTEAFF
few,TRBV11-2,-,TRBJ2-1,TGTGCCAGCAGCTCCGTCAGGGCTTACAATGAGCAGTTCTTC,CASSSVRAYNEQFF
many,TRBV9,TRBD2,TRBJ2-1,TGTGCCAGCAGCCCTTCGGGACTAGCCTACAATGAGCAGTTCTTC,CASSPSGLAYNEQFF
few,TRBV20-1,-,TRBJ1-1,TGCAGTGCTAGAAACCCGAGGAACACTGAAGCTTTCTTT,CSARNPRNTEAFF
many,TRBV7-7,TRBD1,TRBJ2-1,TGTGCTAGCAGCTTAGACAGGGGAAATGAGCAGTTCTTC,CASSLDRGNEQFF
-,TRBV7-3,TRBD2,TRBJ2-5,TGTGCCAGCAGCTTACCCCTACCGGGACTAGCCCCTTCCCTCCAAGAGACCCAGTACTTC,CASSLPLPGLAPSLQETQYF
-,TRBV7-2,TRBD2,TRBJ2-7,TGTGCCAGCAGCTTAGAACTAGCGGGAGCCTACGAGCAGTACTTC,CASSLELAGAYEQYF
-,TRBV7-9,-,TRBJ1-2,TGTGCCAGCAGCTTTTCCAGCCCTAAGGATGGCTACACCTTC,CASSFSSPKDGYTF
many,TRBV7-9,-,TRBJ2-7,TGTGCCAGCAGCGTATCCTACGAGCAGTACTTC,CASSVSYEQYF
-,TRBV7-7,-,TRBJ2-5,TGTGCCAGCAGCACCCTTCCAGGGGACCAAGAGACCCAGTACTTC,CASSTLPGDQETQYF
-,TRBV18,-,TRBJ2-7,TGTGCCAGCTCACCACGTGGACAGACCTACGAGCAGTACTTC,CASSPRGQTYEQYF
-,TRBV9,TRBD1,TRBJ1-2,TGTGCCAGCAGCGCCGACAGGGCTAGGGGCTACACCTTC,CASSADRARGYTF
-,TRBV27,TRBD2,TRBJ2-5,TGTGCCAGCAGTTTCGGGAGCGGGCGGAGCGGGAGGGCCGTCGAGACCCAGTACTTC,CASSFGSGRSGRAVETQYF
once,TRBV24-1,TRBD2,TRBJ2-1,TGTGCCACCAGTGAGGCTAGCGGGAGTTCTGAGCAGTTCTTC,CATSEASGSSEQFF
many,TRBV7-9,-,TRBJ2-7,TGTGCCAGCAGCTCCCGACCAGCGGAGTACGAGCAGTACTTC,CASSSRPAEYEQYF
-,TRBV5-4,TRBD1,TRBJ2-7,TGTGCCAGCAGCTGGGACAGGGGATCCTACGAGCAGTACTTC,CASSWDRGSYEQYF
-,TRBV20-1,-,TRBJ1-1,TGCAGTGCTAGGCACAGGGCCACCACGGTAAACACTGAAGCTTTCTTT,CSARHRATTVNTEAFF
once,TRBV7-2,-,TRBJ2-2,TGTGCCAGCAGCGCTACTAGGGTAAACACCGGGGAGCTGTTTTTT,CASSATRVNTGELFF
-,TRBV24-1,TRBD2,TRBJ2-1,TGTGCCACCAGTGACCCCGGGACTAGCTCCGCGGCCTACAATGAGCAGTTCTTC,CATSDPGTSSAAYNEQFF
few,TRBV5-1,TRBD2,TRBJ2-3,TGCGCCAGCAGCCGACTAGCGGGAGGCACAGATACGCAGTATTTT,CASSRLAGGTDTQYF
-,TRBV7-9,-,TRBJ1-2,TGTGCCAGCAGCTTCCAGGGGCATGGCTACACCTTC,CASSFQGHGYTF
few,TRBV2,-,TRBJ2-6,TGTGCCAGCAGTGACGTTTGGTTGACTGGGGCCAACGTCCTGACTTTC,CASSDVWLTGANVLTF
-,TRBV15,-,TRBJ2-7,TGTGCCACCAGCAGTGACAGGTTCTACGAGCAGTACTTC,CATSSDRFYEQYF
-,TRBV7-2,-,TRBJ2-1,TGTGCCAGCAGCTTAACGGGGTTCTACAATGAGCAGTTCTTC,CASSLTGFYNEQFF
many,TRBV20-1,TRBD2,TRBJ2-5,TGCAGTGCCAATAGCGGGAGGGTGCGAGAGACCCAGTACTTC,CSANSGRVRETQYF
few,TRBV29-1,TRBD1,TRBJ2-1,TGCAGCATTCGGACAGGGGCCAATGAGCAGTTCTTC,CSIRTGANEQFF
few,TRBV20-1,-,TRBJ2-7,TGCAGTGCTAGCATAGCTTCCGGCTACGAGCAGTACTTC,CSASIASGYEQYF
-,TRBV12-3/TRBV12-4,TRBD2,TRBJ2-7,TGTGCCAGCAGTCTGACTAGCGGGAGCTCCGAGCAGTACTTC,CASSLTSGSSEQYF
many,TRBV14,-,TRBJ2-2,TGTGCCAGCAGCCAAGCAGAAGGGGCGTACACCGGGGAGCTGTTTTTT,CASSQAEGAYTGELFF
-,TRBV28,-,TRBJ1-5,TGTGCCAGCTTTACACCTAGCAATCAGCCCCAGCATTTT,CASFTPSNQPQHF
-,TRBV29-1,-,TRBJ2-3,TGCAGCGTTGAAGGCATGTCCACAGATACGCAGTATTTT,CSVEGMSTDTQYF